This TCR beta chain was profiled in a study of shared clonotypes between healthy human individuals. Study-wide findings and caveats: Clonotype sharing across several donors was observed for around 5.1% of naive CD4 clonotypes. Estimated clonotype richness was generally higher in naive than memory subsets. Expectations were that clonotype sharing among donors would be affected by sequencing depth.

Participating donors were healthy, HIV-negative adults free of recent acute infections or vaccinations. The assay was immunoSEQ multiplex PCR, and TCRdb's table has in-frame clones only and misses some. The sample consists of 2.5 million or so clones, approximately 90% of them appearing once. The CDR3 totals 13 residues. Germline V gene lookup returns CDR1 SNHLY and CDR2 FYNNEI. Deletions cut 3 bases from V and 5 bases from J, with 10 bases between. Turning to this clone: No antigen is known for it.

Source material: naive CD4+ T cells sorted from blood. Subset reported: CD45RA+ positively selected. The sequence was obtained from a man aged 18 to 30 in good health. The V and J genes are TRBV2 and TRBJ1-2; no firm D call. The CDR3 region is CASSDEGIYGYTF. CDR3 bases: TGTGCCAGCAGTGACGAGGGAATTTATGGCTACACCTTC.